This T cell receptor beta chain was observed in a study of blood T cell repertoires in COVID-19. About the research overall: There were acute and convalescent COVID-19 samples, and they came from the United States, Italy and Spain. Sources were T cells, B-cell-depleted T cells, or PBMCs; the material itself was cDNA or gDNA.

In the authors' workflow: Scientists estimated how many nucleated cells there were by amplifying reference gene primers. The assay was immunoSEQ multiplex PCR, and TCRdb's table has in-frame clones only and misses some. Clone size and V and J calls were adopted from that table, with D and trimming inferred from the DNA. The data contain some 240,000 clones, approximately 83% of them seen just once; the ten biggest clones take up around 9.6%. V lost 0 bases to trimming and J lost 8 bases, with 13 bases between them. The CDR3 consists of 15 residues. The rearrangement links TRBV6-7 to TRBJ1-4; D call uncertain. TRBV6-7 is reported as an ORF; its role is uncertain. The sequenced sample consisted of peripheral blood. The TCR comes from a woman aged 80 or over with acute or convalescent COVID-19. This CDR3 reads CASSYSFGFDEKLFF. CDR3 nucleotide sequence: TGTGCCAGCAGTTACTCGTTCGGGTTCGACGAAAAACTGTTTTTT.